This TCR beta chain was captured by sequencing in a study of T cells after posttransplantation cyclophosphamide. Study results and limitations: Donor-recipient repertoire similarity was low at 1-2 months, rising over year one. After PTCy, TRB diversity resembled that of CNI/methotrexate controls.

Generated by immunoSEQ multiplex PCR, the TCRdb table keeps only in-frame clones and is missing some. The table includes fewer than 60,000 clones, around 94% detected once. To note about this clone: The antigen is not known.

This receptor was taken from a woman in her 30s in good health and a related stem cell transplant donor. What was sequenced was PBMCs.

The CDR3 is CARDRGPGTGELFF. CDR3 nucleotide sequence: TGTGCCAGGGACAGGGGGCCGGGCACCGGGGAGCTGTTTTTT. V and J are TRBV2 and TRBJ2-2; 11 bases match TRBD1. CDR1 and CDR2 from the germline V gene are SNHLY and FYNNEI. This CDR3 region has 14 residues. With 9 bases clipped from V and 4 bases from J, the junction kept 4 bases outside the gene matches.